The next 19 T cell receptor beta chains were all read from a single sample in a study of T cells in Graves' hyperthyroidism and ophthalmopathy (dated by TCRdb to 2018 to 2020). Library preparation used multiplex PCR. TCRdb shows the sequencer as Illumina HiSeq 2000. Amplification of TCR beta CDR3 regions was carried out from RNA transcripts. For the first round of RT-PCR on the TCR CDR3, the HTBI primer set was used together with the Qiagen OneStep RT-PCR kit. TCRdb reworked the public reads: Q25 trimming with fastp, MiXCR clone assembly, productive beta chains retained. A single entry per CDR3 protein holds the most common genes and DNA from its merged rows. The sample records 600,000 to 850,000 distinct CDR3 sequences, 18% of which are singletons. The ten most abundant clones make up around 15% of the sample. The sequenced sample was blood. These receptors were collected from a woman aged 50 to 60 with Graves' hyperthyroidism that later progressed to Graves' ophthalmopathy.

CDR3 nucleotides: TGTGCCAGCAGCTCCCCGGGACCCAGGAGCTCCTACAATGAGCAGTTCTTC. Its protein is CASSSPGPRSSYNEQFF. V gene TRBV7-9 combines with J gene TRBJ2-1; the D call may be TRBD1 or TRBD2 (5 bases each). With 4 bases removed from V and 0 bases from J, the gap between germline ends came to 16 bases. CDR3 length equals 17 residues. CDR1 and CDR2 (germline): SEHNR, FQNEAQ (reference sequence).

This clonotype was seen ten or more times. The CDR3 DNA follows: TGTGCCAGCAGCGCCCTTCGGGCTAATGAAAAACTGTTTTTT. Translation: CASSALRANEKLFF. The chain combines TRBV11-2 with TRBJ1-4; D unresolved. The CDR3 is 14 amino acids. V lost 5 bases and J lost 3, with 10 bases in between. Germline CDR1 is SGHAT and CDR2 is FQNNGV.

The genes are TRBV7-2 and TRBJ2-2; the D is unclear. The CDR3 length is 15 residues. CDR1 and CDR2 (germline): SGHTA, FQGNSA. Trimming took 1 base from V and 5 from J, leaving 11 bases between them. For the CDR3, the DNA is TGTGCCAGCAGCTTAGTGGCTGCCGGTACCGGGGAGCTGTTTTTT. Its translation: CASSLVAAGTGELFF.

Ten or more counts support this clonotype. CDR3 sequence reads: CASSLASGRDQPQHF. The CDR3 nucleotides are TGTGCCAGCAGCTTAGCTTCAGGGAGGGATCAGCCCCAGCATTTT. This chain links TRBV7-8 with TRBJ1-5; a possible D gene is TRBD1 (5 bases). Germline CDR1 reads SGHVS; CDR2 reads FQNEAQ. V was cut by 0 bases and J by 5 bases, with 11 bases left in between. The CDR3 is made up of 15 amino acids. Full variable domain (rest looked up from reference TRBV7-8 and TRBJ1-5): GAGVSQSPRYKVAKRGQDVALRCDPISGHVSLFWYQQALGQGPEFLTYFQNEAQLDKSGLPSDRFFAERPEGSVSTLKIQRTQQEDSAVYLCASSLASGRDQPQHFGDGTRLSIL.

This clonotype has more than one count but fewer than ten. The chain couples TRBV14 to TRBJ2-2; D remains ambiguous. Trimming took off 6 bases at V and 5 bases at J, with 10 bases between the two ends. CDR1 is SGHDN and CDR2 is FVKESK in the germline V gene. The length of the CDR3 is 13 residues. The CDR3 nucleotides read TGTGCCAGCAGTCTAGTTAGGACCGGGGAGCTGTTTTTT. Its protein is CASSLVRTGELFF.

This clonotype was observed at least ten times. This chain connects TRBV20-1 to TRBJ2-7, with D possibly matching TRBD2 (6 bases). The CDR3 runs to 13 residues. Germline lookup yields CDR1 DFQATT and CDR2 SNEGSKA (reference sequence). The CDR3 DNA is TGCAGCCTATTTCCACCCGGGGCGGGAGAGCAGTACTTC. Residues: CSLFPPGAGEQYF.

The rearrangement links TRBV6-1 to TRBJ2-2, with D tentatively TRBD2 (6 bases). Germline values: CDR1 MNHNS, CDR2 SASEGT. This CDR3 has 18 residues. The V gene lost 5 bases and the J gene lost 6 bases, with 25 bases spanning the gap. The CDR3 is CASSTRTSGLPAAGELFF. Here the CDR3 DNA reads TGTGCCAGCAGTACGAGGACCTCCGGACTACCGGCGGCCGGGGAGCTGTTTTTT.

Only a few counts were recorded for this clonotype. The chain couples TRBV6-9 to TRBJ2-6; D gene unclear. With 4 bases removed from V and 4 bases from J, the gap between germline ends came to 5 bases. The CDR3 is made up of 13 amino acids. Germline loops: CDR1 MNHGY, CDR2 SVAAGI. CDR3 sequence (DNA): TGTGCCAGCAGTTGGCGCGGGGCCAACGTCCTGACTTTC. It encodes CASSWRGANVLTF.

The table lists this clonotype with many counts. V usage is TRBV12-3 or TRBV12-4 and J usage is TRBJ1-1; TRBD1 matches at 12 bases. Trimming removed 6 bases from V and 2 bases from J; junction bases left unmatched: 7. The CDR3 covers 16 residues. The CDR3 DNA follows: TGTGCCAGCAGCAGAAGGGGACAGGGGGCCAACACTGAAGCTTTCTTT. The encoded protein is CASSRRGQGANTEAFF.

The V call is TRBV7-6, the J call TRBJ2-5; 8 bases line up with TRBD2. This CDR3 has 17 amino acids. From germline, CDR1 is SGHVS and CDR2 FNYEAQ. V trimming: 5 bases; J trimming: 3 bases; junction bases outside the gene matches: 14. CDR3 sequence (DNA): TGTGCCAGCAGCGATTTGGTGACGAGCGGGGGAGAAGAGACCCAGTACTTC. Amino acids: CASSDLVTSGGEETQYF.

Notes on this clonotype: Since the CDR3 does not end with the conserved phenylalanine or tryptophan, this likely comes from a read error. This chain connects TRBV25-1 to TRBJ2-5, with D possibly being TRBD1 (6 bases). Germline V gene data show CDR1 as MGHDK and CDR2 as SYGVNS. Trimming removed 4 bases at V and 5 bases at J, with 26 bases between. CDR3 length: 18 amino acids. The CDR3 loop reads CASSGYLSGERPQETQYL. DNA of the CDR3: TGTGCCAGCAGTGGTTATTTGTCAGGGGAGAGGCCGCAGGAGACCCAGTACCTC.

This chain links TRBV5-1 with TRBJ1-1; perhaps TRBD1 as D (6 bases). Germline V gene lookup returns CDR1 SGHRS and CDR2 YFSETQ. The V and J ends lost 9 bases and 0 bases respectively, with 18 bases between them. The CDR3 extends over 15 amino acids. The CDR3 sequence: CANTSGDLLNTEAFF. The CDR3 DNA reads as TGCGCCAACACCTCAGGGGACCTTTTGAACACTGAAGCTTTCTTT.

This clonotype was recorded at least ten times. This sequence joins TRBV7-4 and TRBJ1-5, with 9 bases identical to TRBD1. In germline, CDR1 is SGHVT, CDR2 SQSDAQ. V gave up 4 bases and J gave up 1 base; unmatched junction bases: 5. This CDR3 is 16 amino acids long. The CDR3 spells CASSSRGTGSNQPQHF. CDR3 sequence (DNA): TGTGCCAGCAGCTCCAGGGGGACAGGGAGCAATCAGCCCCAGCATTTT.

This clonotype showed up many times. The J gene is TRBJ2-2, the V gene TRBV12-3 or TRBV12-4; 9 bases match TRBD1. The CDR3 is made up of 16 amino acids. Trimming removed 7 bases from V and 4 bases from J; junction bases left unmatched: 10. In nucleotides, the CDR3 is TGTGCCAGCATCCCAAAGGGACAGGGTAGCACCGGGGAGCTGTTTTTT. It specifies CASIPKGQGSTGELFF.

This clonotype was counted ten times or more. The J gene is TRBJ2-7, the V gene TRBV11-2, with 7 positions matching TRBD2. CDR1 is SGHAT and CDR2 is FQNNGV in the germline V gene. The CDR3 has 14 residues. J lost 2 bases, V lost 3 bases, and 4 bases had no gene match. CDR3 DNA: TGTGCCAGCAGCTTCCGGGGGGTTACCTACGAGCAGTACTTC. This codes for CASSFRGVTYEQYF.

This sequence joins TRBV6-1 and TRBJ2-3; TRBD1 agrees at 7 bases. CDR3 size: 15 residues. CDR1 and CDR2 from the germline V gene are MNHNS and SASEGT. After removal of 8 bases from V and 3 bases from J, the junction contained 11 bases not matched to a gene. The CDR3: CASYEGALRTDTQYF. DNA for the CDR3: TGTGCCAGCTATGAGGGGGCGTTGCGGACAGATACGCAGTATTTT.

This clonotype has just a few counts. The chain carries TRBV18 and TRBJ1-1; 9 nucleotides agree with TRBD1. In germline, CDR1 is KGHSH, CDR2 LQKENI. The ends lost 2 bases at V and 1 base at J; junction bases unmatched: 5. The CDR3 is made up of 16 amino acids. The CDR3 protein is CASSPNWTGANTEAFF. CDR3 in DNA: TGTGCCAGCTCACCAAATTGGACAGGGGCGAACACTGAAGCTTTCTTT.

V is TRBV12-3 or TRBV12-4 and J is TRBJ2-7; 9 bases are a match to TRBD2. The CDR3 runs to 14 residues. V lost 3 bases, J lost 2 bases, and 2 bases stayed unmatched. The CDR3 sequence: CASSLTSGPYEQYF. CDR3 bases: TGTGCCAGCAGTTTGACTAGCGGTCCCTACGAGCAGTACTTC.

J is TRBJ1-6 and V is TRBV19, with D perhaps TRBD1 (5 bases). There are 15 residues in the CDR3. From germline, CDR1 is LNHDA and CDR2 SQIVND (reference sequence). Between the trimmed V and J ends, which lost 3 bases and 7 bases, there was a span of 13 bases. The CDR3 here is CASSISDSGNSPLHF. CDR3 DNA: TGTGCCAGTAGTATTTCAGACAGCGGGAATTCACCCCTCCACTTT.